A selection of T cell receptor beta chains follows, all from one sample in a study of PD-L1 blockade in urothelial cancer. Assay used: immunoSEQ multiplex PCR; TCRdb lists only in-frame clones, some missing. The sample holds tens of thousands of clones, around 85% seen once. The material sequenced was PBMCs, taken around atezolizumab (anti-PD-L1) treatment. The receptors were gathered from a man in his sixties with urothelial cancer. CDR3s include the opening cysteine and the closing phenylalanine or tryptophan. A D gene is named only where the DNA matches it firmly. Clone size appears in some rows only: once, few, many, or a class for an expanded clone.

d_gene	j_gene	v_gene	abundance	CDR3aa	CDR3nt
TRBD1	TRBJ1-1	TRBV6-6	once	CASSGQGKNTEAFF	TGTGCCAGCAGCGGACAGGGCAAAAACACTGAAGCTTTCTTT
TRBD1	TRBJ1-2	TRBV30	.	CAWVGIQGDQARYGYTF	TGTGCCTGGGTGGGGATTCAGGGGGACCAGGCCCGTTATGGCTACACCTTC
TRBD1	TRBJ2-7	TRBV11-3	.	CASSSRTGRAYEQYF	TGTGCCAGCAGCTCCCGGACAGGGAGAGCCTACGAGCAGTACTTC
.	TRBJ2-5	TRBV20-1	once	CSARPRETQYF	TGCAGTGCTAGGCCCAGAGAGACCCAGTACTTC
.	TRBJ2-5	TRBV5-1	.	CASSLGPQGRWETQYF	TGCGCCAGCAGCTTGGGACCACAGGGTCGGTGGGAGACCCAGTACTTC
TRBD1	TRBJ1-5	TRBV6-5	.	CASRSWDSTNQPQHF	TGTGCCAGCCGGAGTTGGGACAGCACCAATCAGCCCCAGCATTTT
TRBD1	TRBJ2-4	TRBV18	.	CASSNGQGYRVYIQYF	TGTGCCAGCTCCAACGGACAGGGCTATCGGGTTTACATTCAGTACTTC
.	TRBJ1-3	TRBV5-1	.	CASGSGSGGNTIYF	TGCGCCAGCGGTTCCGGGTCCGGAGGAAACACCATATATTTT
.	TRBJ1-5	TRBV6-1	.	CASSPRPTGQPQHF	TGTGCCAGCAGCCCCAGGCCAACGGGGCAGCCCCAGCATTTT
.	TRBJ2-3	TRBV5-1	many	CASRTDYTDTQYF	TGCGCCAGCAGGACTGATTACACAGATACGCAGTATTTT
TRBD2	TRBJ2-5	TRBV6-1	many	CASRAGTRQETQYF	TGTGCCAGCAGAGCGGGGACTAGACAAGAGACCCAGTACTTC
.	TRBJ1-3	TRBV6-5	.	CASSYDTPSSGNTIYF	TGTGCCAGCAGTTACGACACACCGAGCTCTGGAAACACCATATATTTT
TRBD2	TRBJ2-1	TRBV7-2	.	CASSSRTSGGPRSYNEQFF	TGTGCCAGCAGCTCCAGGACTAGCGGGGGCCCGCGCTCCTACAATGAGCAGTTCTTC
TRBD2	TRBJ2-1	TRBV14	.	CASSQRTSGNNEQFF	TGTGCCAGCAGCCAACGGACTAGCGGGAACAATGAGCAGTTCTTC
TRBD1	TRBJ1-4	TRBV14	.	CASNKDRGEKLFF	TGTGCCAGCAACAAGGACAGGGGGGAAAAACTGTTTTTT
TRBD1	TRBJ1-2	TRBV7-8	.	CASSLGRWGQNYGYTF	TGTGCCAGCAGCTTAGGTCGGTGGGGACAGAACTATGGCTACACCTTC
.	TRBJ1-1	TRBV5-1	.	CASSLDRSGTEAFF	TGCGCCAGCAGCTTAGACAGGTCGGGGACTGAAGCTTTCTTT
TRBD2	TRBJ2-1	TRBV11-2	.	CASSPWVGTSGSSEQFF	TGTGCCAGCAGCCCGTGGGTAGGGACTAGCGGGAGCAGTGAGCAGTTCTTC
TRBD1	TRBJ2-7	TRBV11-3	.	CASSLGGGQGASYEQYF	TGTGCCAGCAGCTTAGGAGGGGGACAGGGGGCCTCCTACGAGCAGTACTTC
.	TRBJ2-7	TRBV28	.	CASSGELIAEGYEQYF	TGTGCCAGCAGTGGGGAGTTGATAGCGGAAGGCTACGAGCAGTACTTC
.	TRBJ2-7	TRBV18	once	CASSPQGNQYEQYF	TGTGCCAGCTCACCCCAGGGGAACCAATACGAGCAGTACTTC
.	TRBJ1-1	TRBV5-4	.	CASSLAGAMADTEAFF	TGTGCCAGCAGCTTGGCCGGAGCCATGGCGGACACTGAAGCTTTCTTT